These 20 T cell receptor beta chains were all obtained from the same sample, sequenced in a study of breast tumors, draining lymph nodes, adjacent tissues. Breast cancer patients provided tissue from their axillary draining lymph nodes. One entry per CDR3 protein results from TCRdb running MiXCR on the multiplex PCR reads. The table shows 100,000 or so distinct CDR3 sequences, with less than 25% occurring only once. Sequencing input: axillary lymph node tissue. Receptors originate from a female donor with breast cancer. Some clones in this sample may be carry-over from other donors' samples.

This clonotype was seen ten or more times. CDR3 in DNA: TGTGCCACCAGTGATTTTCCCGGGCGAAGCACAGATACGCAGTATTTT. Translation gives CATSDFPGRSTDTQYF. The V call is TRBV24-1, the J call TRBJ2-3; D remains ambiguous. The V gene lost 1 base and the J gene lost 0 bases, with 10 bases spanning the gap. The CDR3 is 16 amino acids. The germline gives CDR1 KGHDR, CDR2 SFDVKD.

A note on this clonotype: A much larger clone is a single base away; this may be a read error. The chain recombines TRBV5-1 with TRBJ2-3; D perhaps matches TRBD1 (5 bases). The last part of the DNA fits TRBJ1-5 better; the J call may be wrong. This CDR3 spans 20 amino acids. Germline lookup yields CDR1 SGHRS and CDR2 YFSETQ. CDR3 DNA: TGCGCCAGCAGCCCGGGGTGGGGGACTAGCGGGAGATCAGCGACAGATACGCAGCATTTT. Translating gives CASSPGWGTSGRSATDTQHF.

This clonotype was detected ten times or more. This sequence joins TRBV29-1 and TRBJ2-1; 14 nucleotides align to TRBD2. This CDR3 is built from 14 residues. Germline V gene lookup returns CDR1 SQVTM and CDR2 ANQGSEA. J was trimmed by 10 bases and V by 6 bases; bases with no gene match: 8. The CDR3 loop is CSVPGLAGGAEQFF. DNA of the CDR3: TGCAGCGTCCCAGGACTAGCGGGGGGCGCGGAGCAGTTCTTC.

V gene TRBV28 combines with J gene TRBJ2-7; 12 bases are shared with TRBD2. Losses at the gene ends were 5 bases for V and 11 bases for J; bases not matched to a gene: 13. Germline assignment: CDR1 MDHEN and CDR2 SYDVKM. The CDR3 is 15 amino acids. The CDR3 DNA reads as TGTGCCAGCAGTCTCAGGACTAGCGGGACCAAGGGGGAGTACTTC. Residues: CASSLRTSGTKGEYF.

Worth noting for this clonotype: This may be a read error, as it is one base from a much larger clone. The chain is built from TRBV19 and TRBJ1-5; weak D call: TRBD1 (5 bases). Trimming pared 11 bases from V and 4 bases from J, leaving 15 bases between. The CDR3 is 13 residues long. The germline CDR1 and CDR2 sequences are LNHDA and SQIVND (reference sequence). The CDR3 DNA is TGTGCCTGCCAGGACACGGTGAATCAGCCCCAGCATTTT. Its protein product is CACQDTVNQPQHF.

This clonotype came up many times. V gene TRBV7-2 combines with J gene TRBJ1-6; TRBD1 is a possible D gene (6 bases). This CDR3 region has 14 residues. Germline V gene data show CDR1 as SGHTA and CDR2 as FQGNSA. The V gene lost 5 bases and the J gene lost 10 bases, with 15 bases spanning the gap. Written as DNA, the CDR3 is TGTGCCAGCAGCCTGCAGGGGTTGGTATCACCCCTCCACTTT. It yields the protein CASSLQGLVSPLHF.

A few counts support this clonotype. J is TRBJ2-2 and V is TRBV2; 7 positions agree with TRBD2. The junction had 10 bases not matched to a gene; V was cut back by 5 bases and J by 7 bases. Germline values: CDR1 SNHLY, CDR2 FYNNEI. The CDR3 is 15 residues long. In DNA form, the CDR3 reads TGTGCCAGCAGTTTCTTTGGGAGGGCCGGCGGGGAGCTGTTTTTT. Translating it yields CASSFFGRAGGELFF.

J is TRBJ2-1 and V is TRBV3-1; 8 bases agree with TRBD2. The CDR3 has 15 residues. CDR1 and CDR2 (germline): LGHDT, YNNKEL (reference sequence). With V trimmed by 0 bases and J by 6 bases, 4 bases remained unmatched. CDR3 nucleotide sequence: TGTGCCAGCAGCCAAGATGGACGGGGGGGCAATGAGCAGTTCTTC. It encodes CASSQDGRGGNEQFF.

This clonotype has ten or more counts. This chain uses TRBV5-6 with TRBJ1-2; no definite D call. CDR3 length: 13 residues. Germline-derived CDR1 and CDR2 are SGHDT and YYEEEE. V was shortened by 0 bases and J by 3 bases, with 6 bases between the two germline ends. CDR3 bases: TGTGCCAGCAGCTTGGTCAGTGACTATGGCTACACCTTC. It translates to CASSLVSDYGYTF.

This clonotype was recorded at least ten times. The chain recombines TRBV10-3 with TRBJ2-3; perhaps TRBD2 as D (5 bases). Trimming stripped 4 bases from V and 0 bases from J, with 11 bases between. Germline CDR1 reads ENHRY; CDR2 reads SYGVKD. The length of the CDR3 is 15 residues. Here the CDR3 DNA reads TGTGCCATCAGTGTGGTCCTAGCTAGCACAGATACGCAGTATTTT. It is translated as CAISVVLASTDTQYF.

In this sample, this clonotype turned up many times. The chain recombines TRBV29-1 with TRBJ2-5; 9 positions match TRBD1. Germline V gives CDR1 SQVTM, CDR2 ANQGSEA. The CDR3 totals 14 residues. The J segment lost 4 bases and the V segment lost 6 bases, leaving 9 bases of the junction unmatched. The CDR3 is CSVRGTGIGETQYF. CDR3 in DNA: TGCAGCGTGCGCGGGACAGGGATAGGAGAGACCCAGTACTTC.

The chain is built from TRBV6-5 and TRBJ2-4; no clear D gene. There are 15 residues in the CDR3. Per the germline V gene, CDR1 is MNHEY and CDR2 is SVGAGI. Trimming removed 5 bases from V and 3 bases from J, with 14 bases in between. Here the CDR3 DNA reads TGTGCCAGCAGTCCTCGACTGGGTGGCAAAAACATTCAGTACTTC. Its protein is CASSPRLGGKNIQYF.

This clonotype has just a few counts. The chain combines TRBV7-8 with TRBJ2-2; D gene uncertain. CDR3 length: 14 amino acids. V lost 5 bases and J lost 0, with 7 bases in between. Germline V gene lookup returns CDR1 SGHVS and CDR2 FQNEAQ. CDR3 coding DNA: TGTGCCAGCAGCCCACCAGCGAACACCGGGGAGCTGTTTTTT. It translates to CASSPPANTGELFF.

This clonotype was counted ten times or more. The chain joins TRBV6-5 to TRBJ2-7; 7 bases agree with TRBD1. Germline-derived CDR1 and CDR2 are MNHEY and SVGAGI. CDR3 size: 17 residues. Trimming removed 3 bases from V and 0 bases from J; junction bases left unmatched: 11. CDR3 nucleotides: TGTGCCAGCAGTTATGGGGACAGCCATACCCTCTCCTACGAGCAGTACTTC. Its protein is CASSYGDSHTLSYEQYF.

There are many counts of this clonotype. The rearrangement joins TRBV6-5 to TRBJ2-7; weak D call: TRBD1 (5 bases). Germline V gene data show CDR1 as MNHEY and CDR2 as SVGAGI. The CDR3 is 11 residues long. Between the trimmed V and J ends, which lost 2 bases and 6 bases, there was a span of 5 bases. The CDR3 spells CASSYRGEQYF. CDR3 nucleotide sequence: TGTGCCAGCAGTTACAGGGGCGAGCAGTACTTC.

This clonotype was found a few times. In nucleotides, the CDR3 is TGTGCCAGCAGCTTAGGACTAGCGGGGGCCCCACCGGACGAGCAGTACTTC. Its translation: CASSLGLAGAPPDEQYF. The chain has TRBV11-2 and TRBJ2-7; 12 bases agree with TRBD2. The V gene end was trimmed by 1 base and the J gene end by 5 bases; junction bases not matched to a gene: 9. Per the germline V gene, CDR1 is SGHAT and CDR2 is FQNNGV. CDR3 length: 17 residues.

This clonotype was seen only once. This chain uses TRBV5-1 with TRBJ2-7; D gene uncertain. Germline V gene sequence: CDR1 SGHRS, CDR2 YFSETQ. The CDR3 consists of 13 residues. Trimming took 1 base from V and 0 from J, leaving 5 bases between them. DNA of the CDR3: TGCGCCAGCAGCTTGTGGGCCTCCTACGAGCAGTACTTC. Residues: CASSLWASYEQYF.

This clonotype has ten or more counts. The rearrangement joins TRBV2 to TRBJ1-2; D possibly corresponds to TRBD1 (5 bases). This CDR3 is 14 amino acids long. CDR1 is SNHLY, CDR2 FYNNEI, per germline. V dropped 7 bases and J dropped 3 bases, with 15 bases sitting between them. The CDR3 sequence: CASTGDGGDYGYTF. The CDR3 DNA reads as TGTGCCAGCACGGGGGATGGTGGGGACTATGGCTACACCTTC.

Concerning this clonotype itself: With a much larger clone just one base away, this may be a read error. The chain is built from TRBV30 and TRBJ2-1, with unresolved D. From germline, CDR1 is GTSNPN and CDR2 SVGIG (reference sequence). There are 12 residues in the CDR3. With 3 bases removed from V and 5 bases from J, the gap between germline ends came to 8 bases. DNA of the CDR3: TGTGCCTGGAGACCCCTCAACAATGAGCAGTTCTTC. This encodes CAWRPLNNEQFF.

Here the CDR3 DNA reads TGTGCCAGCAGCTCCCCGGGAGGGGGGACCTACAATGAGCAGTTCTTC. It codes for CASSSPGGGTYNEQFF. The chain recombines TRBV28 with TRBJ2-1; TRBD2 aligns across 8 bases. The germline V gene has CDR1 MDHEN and CDR2 SYDVKM. Unmatched junction bases numbered 9, after V lost 6 bases and J lost 2 bases. This CDR3 has 16 amino acids.